The clone carrying this TCR beta chain occurred once. The antigen is not known. Profiling relied on immunoSEQ multiplex PCR, and the TCRdb table lists in-frame clones only, not all of them. The sample shows about 80,000 clones, 65% to 90% of them seen only once. The data are from a study of OX40 agonist ivuxolimab in advanced cancers. General study points: Researchers report that CD8+ T cells had, on average, more expanded clones than CD4+.

Germline V lookup: CDR1 LGHNA, CDR2 YSLEER. Between the trimmed V and J ends, which lost 3 bases and 8 bases, there was a span of 8 bases. The CDR3 has 12 amino acids. V and J are TRBV4-3 and TRBJ2-1; possible D gene TRBD1, 6 bases. This receptor was obtained from an adult with an advanced solid tumor such as melanoma, head and neck, liver or kidney cancer. Here the sequenced sample was CD4+ or CD8+ T cells sorted from blood, taken in a trial of the OX40 agonist ivuxolimab. This chain's CDR3 is CASSHRGDEQFF. The CDR3, as DNA: TGCGCCAGCAGCCACAGGGGCGATGAGCAGTTCTTC.